This entry describes one TCR beta chain. Its binding antigen is unknown. One base away there is no much larger clone; base qualities are not given. Ends trimmed: V by 9 bases, J by 0 bases; bases unmatched to a gene: 5. The CDR3 has 15 amino acids, counting the end cysteine and phenylalanine. The sequence is cut down to CDR3 DNA, 45 bases in frame from base 1. The germline V gene sets CDR1 to MNHEY and CDR2 to SVGAGI. The sample belongs to a study of CD8 T cells in Susac syndrome (dated by TCRdb to 2018 to 2020). In terms of the full investigation: Repertoire sequencing was used to test whether CD8+ T cell activation and differentiation in Susac syndrome was antigen driven. The investigation overall reported the following: The number of individuals in the TCR sequencing and HLA analysis was acknowledged as relatively small.

RNA was extracted using the RNeasy kit, and about 0.45 to 1 ug of the RNA was reverse transcribed with random hexamers. The immunoSEQ multiplex PCR assay, which covers 54 Vbeta and 13 Jbeta segments, was used to amplify TCR beta CDR3 regions. PCR amplification bias was corrected using a synthetic template baseline for primer optimization and computational correction. On the authors' methods: Reads were annotated to V, D and J genes according to IMGT and were analyzed with immunoSEQ Analyzer, with only productive sequences retained. Clonality was calculated as one minus the Shannon entropy normalized by log2 of the number of productive unique sequences. For each patient and control, public and private clones were evaluated among the 100 most prevalent clones. Clones were defined as Susac-specific when absent from the healthy and MS cohorts, from about 1,100 published viral clones and from other ImmuneACCESS disease sequences. TCRdb itself trimmed the public reads at Q25 with fastp, ran MiXCR and retained productive beta chains. Each entry is one CDR3 protein sequence, shown with its most common DNA and genes. It is TCRdb's table, rather than the study itself, that gives the V and J calls and clone size. The sample table records over 150,000 distinct CDR3 sequences; roughly 92% of these occur just once. The top ten clones comprise 0.09% to 0.1% of the sample.

High-throughput TCR beta sequencing profiled peripheral blood CD8+ and CD4+ T cells from healthy donors, Susac syndrome patients and multiple sclerosis patients. Treatment-naive patients with stable or active relapsing-remitting disease fulfilling revised McDonald criteria were used as multiple sclerosis controls. Bulk CD8+ and CD4+ T cells were purified by magnetic negative isolation, whereas CD8+ TEMRA cells were enriched by FACS. Blood was drawn into EDTA tubes, processed within 24 hours, and PBMCs were isolated by density gradient centrifugation. PBMCs intended for TCR sequencing were cryopreserved in liquid nitrogen and thawed later in a water bath at 37 degrees C. A purity of at least 90% was achieved for sorted or isolated CD4+, CD8+ and CD8+ TEMRA cells.

The V and J genes are TRBV6-5 and TRBJ2-6, and 7 junction bases match TRBD2. The TCR was taken from a human donor with multiple sclerosis. Material: CD4+ T cells from PBMCs. The DNA is as follows: TGTGCCAGTCGGGGCGGGAGCTCTGGGGCCAACGTCCTGACTTTC. It is translated as CASRGGSSGANVLTF.